What follows is one TCR beta chain and its context. The antigen remains undetermined. V lost 4 bases and J lost 7, with 11 bases in between. The CDR3 consists of 13 residues. Looked up from germline, CDR1 is MNHEY and CDR2 is SVGAGI. Chemo-refractory metastatic non-small-cell lung cancer patients underwent focal radiation alongside CTLA-4 blockade with ipilimumab. The protocol was immunoSEQ multiplex PCR, while the TCRdb copy is restricted to in-frame clones and leaves out a portion. The table lists around 100,000 clones, roughly 80% of them singletons. This entry is derived from a study of radiotherapy plus CTLA-4 blockade in lung cancer. On the study more broadly: Objective responses were documented in around 20% of patients, with disease control in just over 30%. Overall study results and limits: TCR clones from tumors expanded in blood after radiotherapy plus ipilimumab. In blood, early T cell clone dynamics reportedly predicted response best, together with interferon-beta.

Sequencing was performed on peripheral blood, taken from a patient treated with radiotherapy plus ipilimumab. This sequence originates from a human donor with non-small cell lung cancer that progressed on radiotherapy plus ipilimumab. Some clones in this sample may be carry-over from other donors' samples. This chain uses TRBV6-5 with TRBJ2-1; tentative D call: TRBD2 (6 bases). DNA of the CDR3: TGTGCCAGCAGTTCGCGGGGATGGAATGAGCAGTTCTTC. It yields the protein CASSSRGWNEQFF.